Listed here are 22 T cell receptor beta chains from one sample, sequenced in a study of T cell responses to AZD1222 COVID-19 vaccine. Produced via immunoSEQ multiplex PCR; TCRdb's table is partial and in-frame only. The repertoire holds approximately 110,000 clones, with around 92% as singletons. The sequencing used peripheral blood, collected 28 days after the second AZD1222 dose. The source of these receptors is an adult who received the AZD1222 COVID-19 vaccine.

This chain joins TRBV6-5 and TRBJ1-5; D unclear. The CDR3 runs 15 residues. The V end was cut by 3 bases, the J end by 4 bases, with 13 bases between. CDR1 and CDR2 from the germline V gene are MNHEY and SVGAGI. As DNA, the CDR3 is TGTGCCAGCAGTTATCCCCGGCACTTTAATCAGCCCCAGCATTTT. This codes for CASSYPRHFNQPQHF.

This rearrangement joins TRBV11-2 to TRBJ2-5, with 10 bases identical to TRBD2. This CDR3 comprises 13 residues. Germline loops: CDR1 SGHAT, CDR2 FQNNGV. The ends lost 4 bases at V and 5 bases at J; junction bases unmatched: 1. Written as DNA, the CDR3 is TGTGCCAGCAGCTCGGGACTAGCGGAGACCCAGTACTTC. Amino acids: CASSSGLAETQYF.

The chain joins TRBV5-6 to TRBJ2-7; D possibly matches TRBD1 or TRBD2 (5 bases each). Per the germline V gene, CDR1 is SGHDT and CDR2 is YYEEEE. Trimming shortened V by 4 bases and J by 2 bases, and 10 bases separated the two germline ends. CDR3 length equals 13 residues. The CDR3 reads CASSPRGPYEQYF. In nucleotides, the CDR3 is TGTGCCAGCAGCCCACGGGGCCCCTACGAGCAGTACTTC.

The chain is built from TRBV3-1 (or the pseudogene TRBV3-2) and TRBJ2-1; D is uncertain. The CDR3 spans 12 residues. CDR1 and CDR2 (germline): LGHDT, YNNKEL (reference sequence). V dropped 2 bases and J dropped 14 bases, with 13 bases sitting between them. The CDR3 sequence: CASSQREGAEFF. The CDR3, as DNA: TGTGCCAGCAGCCAAAGGGAAGGTGCCGAGTTCTTC.

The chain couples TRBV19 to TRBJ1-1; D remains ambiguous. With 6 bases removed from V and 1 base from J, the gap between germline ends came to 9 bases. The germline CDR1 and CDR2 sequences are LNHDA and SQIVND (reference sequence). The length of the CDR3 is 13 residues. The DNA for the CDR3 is TGTGCCAGTAGCAGACAAGAGAACACTGAAGCTTTCTTT. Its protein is CASSRQENTEAFF.

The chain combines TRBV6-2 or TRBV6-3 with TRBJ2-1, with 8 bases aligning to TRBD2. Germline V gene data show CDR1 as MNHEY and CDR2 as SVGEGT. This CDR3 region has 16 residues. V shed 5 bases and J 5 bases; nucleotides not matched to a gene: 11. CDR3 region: CASSKKSGSFDNEQFF. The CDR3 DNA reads TGTGCCAGCAGTAAAAAGAGCGGGAGTTTTGACAATGAGCAGTTCTTC.

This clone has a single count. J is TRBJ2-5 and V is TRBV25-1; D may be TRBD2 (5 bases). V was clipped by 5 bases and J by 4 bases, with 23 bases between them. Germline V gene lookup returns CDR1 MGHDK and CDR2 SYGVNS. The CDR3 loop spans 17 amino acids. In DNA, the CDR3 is TGTGCCAGCAGTCCACGATATTCGGGTTTAGGGAGAGAGACCCAGTACTTC. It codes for CASSPRYSGLGRETQYF.

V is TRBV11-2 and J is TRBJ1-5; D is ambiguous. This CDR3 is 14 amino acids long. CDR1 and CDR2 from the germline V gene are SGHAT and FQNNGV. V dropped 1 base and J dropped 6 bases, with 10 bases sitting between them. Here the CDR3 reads CASSLAGGGQPQHF. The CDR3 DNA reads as TGTGCCAGCAGCTTAGCTGGCGGTGGTCAGCCCCAGCATTTT.

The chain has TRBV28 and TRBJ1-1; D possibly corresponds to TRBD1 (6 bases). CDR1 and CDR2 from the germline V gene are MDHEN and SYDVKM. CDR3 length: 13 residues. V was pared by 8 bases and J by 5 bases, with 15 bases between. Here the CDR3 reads CASYLGGRTEAFF. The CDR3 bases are TGTGCCAGCTACCTGGGGGGGCGGACTGAAGCTTTCTTT.

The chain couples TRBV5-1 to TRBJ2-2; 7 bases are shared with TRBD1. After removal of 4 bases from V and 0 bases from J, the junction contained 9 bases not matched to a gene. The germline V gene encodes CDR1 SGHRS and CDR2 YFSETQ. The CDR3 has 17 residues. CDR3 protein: CASSRYRGQTNTGELFF. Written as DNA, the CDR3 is TGCGCCAGCAGCCGATACAGGGGACAGACGAACACCGGGGAGCTGTTTTTT.

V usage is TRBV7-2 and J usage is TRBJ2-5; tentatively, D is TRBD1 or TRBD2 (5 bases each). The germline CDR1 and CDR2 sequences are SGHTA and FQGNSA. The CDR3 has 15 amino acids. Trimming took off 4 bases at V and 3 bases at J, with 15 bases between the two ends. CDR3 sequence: CASSYGKGTEETQYF. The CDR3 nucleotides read TGTGCCAGCAGCTACGGGAAGGGGACCGAAGAGACCCAGTACTTC. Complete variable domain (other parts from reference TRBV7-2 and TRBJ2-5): GAGVSQSPSNKVTEKGKDVELRCDPISGHTALYWYRQSLGQGLEFLIYFQGNSAPDKSGLPSDRFSAERTGGSVSTLTIQRTQQEDSAVYLCASSYGKGTEETQYFGPGTRLLVL.

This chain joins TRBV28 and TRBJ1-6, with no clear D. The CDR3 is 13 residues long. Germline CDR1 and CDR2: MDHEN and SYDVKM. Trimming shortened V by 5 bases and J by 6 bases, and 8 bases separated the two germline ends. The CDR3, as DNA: TGTGCCAGCAGTCCCCCACGTAATTCACCCCTCCACTTT. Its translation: CASSPPRNSPLHF.

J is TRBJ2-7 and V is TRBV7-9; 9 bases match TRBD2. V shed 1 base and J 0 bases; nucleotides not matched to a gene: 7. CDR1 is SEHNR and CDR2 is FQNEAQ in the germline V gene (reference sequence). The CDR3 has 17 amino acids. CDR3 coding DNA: TGTGCCAGCAGCTTAGAAGCTAGCGGGACCCTCTCCTACGAGCAGTACTTC. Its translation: CASSLEASGTLSYEQYF. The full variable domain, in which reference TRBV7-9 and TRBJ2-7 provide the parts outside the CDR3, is DTGVSQNPRHKITKRGQNVTFRCDPISEHNRLYWYRQTLGQGPEFLTYFQNEAQLEKSRLLSDRFSAERPKGSFSTLEIQRTEQGDSAMYLCASSLEASGTLSYEQYFGPGTRLTVT.

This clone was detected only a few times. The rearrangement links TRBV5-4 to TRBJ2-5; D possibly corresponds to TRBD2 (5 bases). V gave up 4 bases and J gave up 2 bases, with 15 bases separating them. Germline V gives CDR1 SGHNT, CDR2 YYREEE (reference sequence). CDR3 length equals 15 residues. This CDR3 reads CASSAGGPFQETQYF. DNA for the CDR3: TGTGCCAGCAGCGCCGGCGGGCCTTTTCAAGAGACCCAGTACTTC.

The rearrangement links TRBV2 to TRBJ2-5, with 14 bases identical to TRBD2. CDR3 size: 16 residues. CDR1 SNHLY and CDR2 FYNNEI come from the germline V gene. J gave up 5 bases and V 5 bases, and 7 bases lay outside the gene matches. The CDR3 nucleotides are TGTGCCAGCAGTTTCCGACTAGCGGGAGGGCCGGAGACCCAGTACTTC. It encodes CASSFRLAGGPETQYF.

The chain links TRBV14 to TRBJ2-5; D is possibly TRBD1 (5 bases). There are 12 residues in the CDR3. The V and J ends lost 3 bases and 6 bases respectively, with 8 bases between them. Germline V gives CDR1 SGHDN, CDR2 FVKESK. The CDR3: CASSQGPKTQYF. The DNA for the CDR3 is TGTGCCAGCAGCCAGGGGCCCAAGACCCAGTACTTC.

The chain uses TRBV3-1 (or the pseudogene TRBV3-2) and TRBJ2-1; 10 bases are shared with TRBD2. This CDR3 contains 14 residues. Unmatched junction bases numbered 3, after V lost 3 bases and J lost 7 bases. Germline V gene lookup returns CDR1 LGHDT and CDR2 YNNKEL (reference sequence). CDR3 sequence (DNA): TGTGCCAGCAGCCATACGGGACTAGCGAATGAGCAGTTCTTC. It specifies CASSHTGLANEQFF.

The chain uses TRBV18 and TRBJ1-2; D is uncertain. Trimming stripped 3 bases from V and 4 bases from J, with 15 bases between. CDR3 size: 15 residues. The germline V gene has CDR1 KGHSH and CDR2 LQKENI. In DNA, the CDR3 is TGTGCCAGCTCACCGGAGCTGAACTCCCTCTATGGCTACACCTTC. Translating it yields CASSPELNSLYGYTF.

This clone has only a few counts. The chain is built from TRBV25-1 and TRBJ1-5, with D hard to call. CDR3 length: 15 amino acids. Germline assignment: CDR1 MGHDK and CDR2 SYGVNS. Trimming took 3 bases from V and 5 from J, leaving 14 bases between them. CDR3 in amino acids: CASSDPGPVDQPQHF. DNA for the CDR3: TGTGCCAGCAGTGACCCGGGCCCGGTGGATCAGCCCCAGCATTTT. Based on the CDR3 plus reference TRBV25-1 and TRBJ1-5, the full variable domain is EADIYQTPRYLVIGTGKKITLECSQTMGHDKMYWYQQDPGMELHLIHYSYGVNSTEKGDLSSESTVSRIRTEHFPLTLESARPSHTSQYLCASSDPGPVDQPQHFGDGTRLSIL.

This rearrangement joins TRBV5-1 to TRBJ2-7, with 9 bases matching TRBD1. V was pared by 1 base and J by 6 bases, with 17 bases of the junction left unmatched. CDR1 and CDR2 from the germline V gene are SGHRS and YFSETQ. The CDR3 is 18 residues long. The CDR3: CASSLIFEHGTGTREQYF. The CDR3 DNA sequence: TGCGCCAGCAGCTTGATATTTGAGCACGGGACAGGGACCCGCGAGCAGTACTTC. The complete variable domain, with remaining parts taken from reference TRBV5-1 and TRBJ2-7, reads KAGVTQTPRYLIKTRGQQVTLSCSPISGHRSVSWYQQTPGQGLQFLFEYFSETQRNKGNFPGRFSGRQFSNSRSEMNVSTLELGDSALYLCASSLIFEHGTGTREQYFGPGTRLTVT.

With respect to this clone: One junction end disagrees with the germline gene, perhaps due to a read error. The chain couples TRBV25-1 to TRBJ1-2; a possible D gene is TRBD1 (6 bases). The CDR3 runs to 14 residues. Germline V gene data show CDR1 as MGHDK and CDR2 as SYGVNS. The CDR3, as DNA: TGTGCCCGCAGTGGGGGGGGGCTCCGTTATGGCTACACCTTC. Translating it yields CARSGGGLRYGYTF.

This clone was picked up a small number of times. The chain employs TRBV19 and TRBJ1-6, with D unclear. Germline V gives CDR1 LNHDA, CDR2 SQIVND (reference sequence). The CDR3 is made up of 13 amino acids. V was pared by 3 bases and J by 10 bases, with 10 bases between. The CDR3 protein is CASSISPGSPLHF. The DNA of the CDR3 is TGTGCCAGTAGTATTTCGCCGGGATCACCCCTCCACTTT.